These T cell receptor beta chains were read from a single sample in a study of OX40 agonist ivuxolimab in advanced cancers. The data were produced by immunoSEQ multiplex PCR, yet TCRdb's version contains in-frame clones alone and is incomplete. Found here are 50,000 to 75,000 clones, approximately 90% of them singletons; the top ten hold under 2.5%. The sample consisted of CD4+ or CD8+ T cells sorted from blood, taken in a trial of the OX40 agonist ivuxolimab. Every receptor here comes from an adult with an advanced solid tumor such as melanoma, head and neck, liver or kidney cancer. The CDR3 runs from the conserved cysteine through the conserved F or W. D genes are given only for firm matches. Size is stated for part of the rows, as once, few or many counts, or as a class when the clone is expanded.

J: TRBJ2-2; D: .; V: TRBV5-1; size: .; CDR3: CASSSDVGTGELFF; DNA: TGCGCCAGCAGCTCGGACGTCGGCACCGGGGAGCTGTTTTTT
J: TRBJ1-2; D: .; V: TRBV29-1; size: .; CDR3: CSGGAVRDGYTF; DNA: TGCAGCGGGGGCGCCGTCAGAGACGGCTACACCTTC
J: TRBJ1-3; D: .; V: TRBV9; size: once; CDR3: CASSVTGGSGNTIYF; DNA: TGTGCCAGCAGCGTGACAGGTGGTAGTGGAAACACCATATATTTT
J: TRBJ2-5; D: .; V: TRBV7-9; size: once; CDR3: CASSPTQETQYF; DNA: TGTGCCAGCAGCCCGACCCAAGAGACCCAGTACTTC
J: TRBJ1-3; D: TRBD1; V: TRBV7-2; size: .; CDR3: CASSLGQGPASGNTIYF; DNA: TGTGCCAGCAGCTTAGGACAGGGTCCCGCCTCTGGAAACACCATATATTTT
J: TRBJ2-2; D: .; V: TRBV29-1; size: .; CDR3: CSHQDATNTGELFF; DNA: TGCAGCCACCAGGACGCCACGAACACCGGGGAGCTGTTTTTT
J: TRBJ1-3; D: .; V: TRBV10-1; size: .; CDR3: CASSEYRSSGNTIYF; DNA: TGCGCCAGCAGTGAGTATAGGAGCTCTGGAAACACCATATATTTT
J: TRBJ2-1; D: .; V: TRBV5-1; size: .; CDR3: CASSLGASNNEQFF; DNA: TGCGCCAGCAGCTTGGGGGCTAGCAACAATGAGCAGTTCTTC
J: TRBJ1-3; D: .; V: TRBV6-5; size: few; CDR3: CASSLLRGSGNTIYF; DNA: TGTGCCAGCAGCCTACTTAGGGGCTCTGGAAACACCATATATTTT
J: TRBJ1-2; D: .; V: TRBV7-2; size: .; CDR3: CASSLGVGGNYGYTF; DNA: TGTGCCAGCAGCCTAGGGGTGGGGGGCAACTATGGCTACACCTTC
J: TRBJ1-1; D: .; V: TRBV7-8; size: .; CDR3: CASSLAGQGLNTEAFF; DNA: TGTGCCAGCAGCTTAGCGGGGCAGGGTTTGAACACTGAAGCTTTCTTT
J: TRBJ1-4; D: .; V: TRBV18; size: .; CDR3: CASSPSGLHEKLFF; DNA: TGTGCCAGCTCACCGAGTGGACTGCATGAAAAACTGTTTTTT
J: TRBJ2-2; D: .; V: TRBV28; size: .; CDR3: CASSLLGAQNTGELFF; DNA: TGTGCCAGCAGTTTATTGGGTGCGCAGAACACCGGGGAGCTGTTTTTT
J: TRBJ1-2; D: .; V: TRBV4-1; size: .; CDR3: CASSPQMDQPTRALGYGYTF; DNA: TGCGCCAGCAGCCCTCAAATGGACCAGCCGACCAGGGCCTTGGGGTATGGCTACACCTTC
J: TRBJ2-1; D: .; V: TRBV11-2; size: .; CDR3: CASSRALEAVGEQFF; DNA: TGTGCCAGCAGCCGCGCCTTAGAGGCTGTTGGTGAGCAGTTCTTC
J: TRBJ2-7; D: TRBD2; V: TRBV28; size: .; CDR3: CASRTSVSYEQYF; DNA: TGTGCCAGCAGAACTAGCGTCTCCTACGAGCAGTACTTC
J: TRBJ2-1; D: .; V: TRBV11-2; size: .; CDR3: CASSLDTDNEQFF; DNA: TGTGCCAGCAGCTTAGATACCGACAATGAGCAGTTCTTC
J: TRBJ2-7; D: .; V: TRBV6-1; size: once; CDR3: CASSDFRGMSYEQYF; DNA: TGTGCCAGCAGTGACTTCAGGGGTATGTCCTACGAGCAGTACTTC
J: TRBJ1-2; D: .; V: TRBV5-6; size: .; CDR3: CASSFVVGAGGYTF; DNA: TGTGCCAGCAGCTTCGTCGTGGGGGCGGGGGGCTACACCTTC
J: TRBJ1-6; D: .; V: TRBV2; size: once; CDR3: CASSEDAGSGSPLHF; DNA: TGTGCCAGCAGTGAAGACGCGGGGTCGGGCTCACCCCTCCACTTT
J: TRBJ2-7; D: .; V: TRBV19; size: .; CDR3: CASRSGGNSYEQYF; DNA: TGTGCCAGTAGGTCGGGCGGGAACTCCTACGAGCAGTACTTC
J: TRBJ1-4; D: .; V: TRBV19; size: .; CDR3: CASRKKREKLFF; DNA: TGTGCCAGTAGAAAAAAAAGGGAAAAACTGTTTTTT
J: TRBJ2-1; D: .; V: TRBV7-6; size: .; CDR3: CASSIDGASYNEQFF; DNA: TGTGCCAGCAGCATTGACGGGGCCTCCTACAATGAGCAGTTCTTC
J: TRBJ2-7; D: .; V: TRBV6-5; size: .; CDR3: CASSYTTGEQYF; DNA: TGTGCCAGCAGTTACACAACAGGGGAGCAGTACTTC
J: TRBJ1-1; D: .; V: TRBV6-1; size: .; CDR3: CASTELRGNTEAFF; DNA: TGTGCCAGCACTGAACTTCGGGGGAACACTGAAGCTTTCTTT
J: TRBJ2-7; D: .; V: TRBV19; size: .; CDR3: CASISRETPYEQYF; DNA: TGTGCCAGTATTAGCCGGGAGACCCCTTACGAGCAGTACTTC
J: TRBJ1-6; D: .; V: TRBV28; size: .; CDR3: CASNLSGGRSSPLHF; DNA: TGTGCCAGCAACCTAAGTGGGGGACGGTCTTCACCCCTCCACTTT
J: TRBJ1-3; D: .; V: TRBV10-1; size: .; CDR3: CASSGHMTDTIYF; DNA: TGCGCCAGCAGCGGACATATGACGGACACCATATATTTT
J: TRBJ1-5; D: .; V: TRBV30; size: .; CDR3: CAWRGLGNQPQHF; DNA: TGTGCCTGGAGGGGGTTAGGCAATCAGCCCCAGCATTTT
J: TRBJ1-2; D: TRBD1; V: TRBV4-3; size: .; CDR3: CASSRDRSYGYTF; DNA: TGCGCCAGCAGCCGGGACAGGTCTTATGGCTACACCTTC
J: TRBJ2-1; D: TRBD2; V: TRBV7-8; size: .; CDR3: CAITSGGAIEQFF; DNA: TGTGCCATTACTAGCGGGGGGGCCATTGAGCAGTTCTTC
J: TRBJ2-5; D: TRBD2; V: TRBV7-9; size: .; CDR3: CASSLGGTSGYQETQYF; DNA: TGTGCCAGCAGCTTAGGTGGGACTAGCGGTTACCAAGAGACCCAGTACTTC
J: TRBJ2-7; D: .; V: TRBV27; size: .; CDR3: CASSLSNLGYEQYF; DNA: TGTGCCAGCAGTTTATCCAACCTCGGCTACGAGCAGTACTTC
J: TRBJ2-3; D: TRBD1; V: TRBV28; size: .; CDR3: CASSYRGLTQYF; DNA: TGTGCCAGCAGTTACAGGGGGCTCACGCAGTATTTT
J: TRBJ2-7; D: .; V: TRBV11-2; size: .; CDR3: CASGLRGGGGEQYF; DNA: TGTGCCAGCGGGCTTAGGGGAGGGGGTGGCGAGCAGTACTTC
J: TRBJ1-4; D: .; V: TRBV6-1; size: .; CDR3: CASRVNGINEKLFF; DNA: TGTGCCAGCAGAGTCAATGGGATTAATGAAAAACTGTTTTTT
J: TRBJ1-1; D: .; V: TRBV28; size: .; CDR3: CASSPPPRGGNTEAFF; DNA: TGTGCCAGCAGTCCTCCCCCCCGGGGTGGGAACACTGAAGCTTTCTTT
J: TRBJ2-7; D: .; V: TRBV15; size: .; CDR3: CATSRDQGRTYEQYF; DNA: TGTGCCACCAGCAGAGATCAGGGCAGGACCTACGAGCAGTACTTC
J: TRBJ2-2; D: .; V: TRBV11-3; size: .; CDR3: CASSFIPGELFF; DNA: TGTGCCAGCAGCTTTATTCCCGGGGAGCTGTTTTTT
J: TRBJ2-2; D: .; V: TRBV27; size: .; CDR3: CASRPGPGELFF; DNA: TGTGCCAGCAGGCCGGGTCCCGGGGAGCTGTTTTTT
J: TRBJ1-2; D: .; V: TRBV19; size: .; CDR3: CASSIGAGFNYGYTF; DNA: TGTGCCAGTAGTATAGGGGCAGGATTTAACTATGGCTACACCTTC
J: TRBJ1-2; D: TRBD1; V: TRBV14; size: once; CDR3: CASSQVIGTGRHGYTF; DNA: TGTGCCAGCAGCCAAGTTATCGGGACAGGGAGACATGGCTACACCTTC
J: TRBJ2-6; D: .; V: TRBV25-1; size: .; CDR3: CASSVSGANVLTF; DNA: TGTGCCAGCTCCGTCTCTGGGGCCAACGTCCTGACTTTC
J: TRBJ2-5; D: .; V: TRBV6-5; size: .; CDR3: CASQGQLQETQYF; DNA: TGTGCCAGCCAAGGACAGCTACAAGAGACCCAGTACTTC
J: TRBJ1-6; D: .; V: TRBV18; size: medium-sized; CDR3: CASSPPARGGNSPLHF; DNA: TGTGCCAGCTCACCACCGGCCAGGGGTGGAAATTCACCCCTCCACTTT
J: TRBJ2-2; D: .; V: TRBV27; size: .; CDR3: CASSKGIVTGELFF; DNA: TGTGCCAGCAGTAAAGGAATCGTCACCGGGGAGCTGTTTTTT